Presented here are 7 T cell receptor beta chains from one specimen sequenced in a study of blood T cells in healthy people across ages. Using a J-beta primer mix together with a sample-barcoded 5' primer, a second PCR was run for roughly 7 to 12 cycles. In TCRdb, the 5' RACE reads were re-called with MiXCR into one record per CDR3 protein. The sample lists 1.2 million to 1.5 million distinct CDR3 sequences; roughly 59% were seen once. Sample: blood. These receptor sequences come from a man younger than 35 in good health.

This clonotype came up a few times. This chain links TRBV20-1 with TRBJ2-7; a weak D match, TRBD2 (6 bases). Germline-derived CDR1 and CDR2 are DFQATT and SNEGSKA (reference sequence). The CDR3 contains 12 residues. Trimming took off 5 bases at V and 4 bases at J, with 12 bases between the two ends. The CDR3 region is CSAWGESYEQYF. CDR3 in DNA: TGCAGTGCTTGGGGGGAGTCGTACGAGCAGTACTTC.

Only a few counts were recorded for this clonotype. The rearrangement joins TRBV6-8 to TRBJ1-5; tentative D call: TRBD1 (5 bases). Trimming removed 0 bases from V and 3 bases from J, with 12 bases in between. Germline values: CDR1 MNHGY, CDR2 SAAAGT. This CDR3 is built from 16 residues. The CDR3 loop reads CASSYSSDSTNQPQHF. CDR3 DNA: TGTGCCAGCAGTTACTCTTCCGACAGTACCAATCAGCCCCAGCATTTT.

This clonotype has more than one count but fewer than ten. The chain carries TRBV12-3 or TRBV12-4 and TRBJ2-4, with TRBD1 as a possible D gene (5 bases). The CDR3 extends over 14 amino acids. With 2 bases removed from V and 6 bases from J, the gap between germline ends came to 11 bases. CDR3 in amino acids: CASSLRRGGNIQYF. CDR3 DNA sequence: TGTGCCAGCAGTTTAAGAAGGGGTGGAAACATTCAGTACTTC.

The CDR3 DNA reads as TGTGCCAGCAGTTACACACTATGGGGGGAAAGTGGCAGGGAACGAGGTGGTGATACGCAGTATTTT. Translated: CASSYTLWGESGRERGGDTQYF. The rearrangement links TRBV6-2 or TRBV6-3 to TRBJ2-3; perhaps TRBD2 as D (6 bases). V lost 2 bases and J lost 6, with 36 bases in between. The CDR3 sequence is 22 residues long. Per germline, CDR1 MNHEY and CDR2 SVGEGT.

The V call is TRBV7-9, the J call TRBJ2-5; 7 bases match TRBD2. There are 15 residues in the CDR3. Losses at the gene ends were 5 bases for V and 1 base for J; bases not matched to a gene: 7. Looked up from germline, CDR1 is SEHNR and CDR2 is FQNEAQ (reference sequence). CDR3: CASSELAASQETQYF. The CDR3 coding sequence is TGTGCCAGCAGCGAGCTAGCGGCCAGCCAAGAGACCCAGTACTTC.

The chain employs TRBV7-9 and TRBJ2-4; D call uncertain. CDR3 size: 15 residues. The V gene lost 5 bases and the J gene lost 2 bases, with 13 bases spanning the gap. Germline values: CDR1 SEHNR, CDR2 FQNEAQ (reference sequence). The CDR3 here is CASSPRAETKNIQYF. DNA of the CDR3: TGTGCCAGCAGCCCTAGGGCAGAGACCAAAAACATTCAGTACTTC.

This clonotype was seen just once. This chain joins TRBV28 and TRBJ2-3; no clear D. This CDR3 is built from 12 residues. From germline, CDR1 is MDHEN and CDR2 SYDVKM. The V and J ends lost 3 bases and 9 bases respectively, with 10 bases between them. The CDR3 DNA sequence: TGTGCCAGCAGTTTGGGAAAGTCAACGCAGTATTTT. Translation gives CASSLGKSTQYF.